This T cell receptor (beta chain) was sequenced during a study of T cells in tuberculosis. Concerning this clone: The antigen remains unidentified.

Findings of the study overall: Using the GMM-specific repertoire gave nearly 90% accuracy versus approximately 70% with motifs. Active tuberculosis alpha repertoires lay closer to GMM-specific TCRs than controls'.

Assay: immunoSEQ multiplex PCR; the TCRdb copy retains only in-frame clones and omits some. The sample shows about 25,000 clones, roughly 96% of them seen only once. Germline values: CDR1 SNHLY, CDR2 FYNNEI. The CDR3 has 13 residues. J gave up 6 bases and V 6 bases, and 1 base lay outside the gene matches. The chain recombines TRBV2 with TRBJ2-2, with 10 nucleotides matching TRBD1. This receptor was obtained from a donor between 10 and 35 years old with latent tuberculosis or without tuberculosis infection. The source material was PBMCs. The CDR3 sequence: CASSGQGAGELFF. The CDR3 nucleotides read TGTGCCAGCAGCGGACAGGGGGCCGGGGAGCTGTTTTTT. Full variable domain (remainder filled in from reference TRBV2 and TRBJ2-2): EPEVTQTPSHQVTQMGQEVILRCVPISNHLYFYWYRQILGQKVEFLVSFYNNEISEKSEIFDDQFSVERPDGSNFTLKIRSTKLEDSAMYFCASSGQGAGELFFGEGSRLTVL.